This is a list of T cell receptor beta chains from one sample in a study of CD8+ T cells in alopecia areata. Assay used: immunoSEQ multiplex PCR; TCRdb lists only in-frame clones, some missing. In the table there are fewer than 250,000 clones, around two fifths of which are singletons. The material was CD4+ T cells sorted from blood, obtained at approximately week 34, from a patient treated with tofacitinib. Receptor source: a human donor with alopecia areata. Each CDR3 is given with its conserved first and last residue. The D gene is left open where the match is weak. Clone size appears in some rows only: once, few, many, or a class for an expanded clone.

DNA	CDR3	length	J	size	V	D
TGTGCCAGCAGCTTAATCGGGCGGGTCAGCTCTGGGGCCAACGTCCTGACTTTC	CASSLIGRVSSGANVLTF	18	TRBJ2-6	NA	TRBV7-3	NA
TGTGCCAGCAGTTCAGGGGGCACCGGGGAGCTGTTTTTT	CASSSGGTGELFF	13	TRBJ2-2	NA	TRBV27	TRBD1
TGTGCCAGTCAAGGACTGAATGACTATGGCTACACCTTC	CASQGLNDYGYTF	13	TRBJ1-2	NA	TRBV19	NA
TGCGCCAGCAGCTCTAGGACGGACACTGAAGCTTTCTTT	CASSSRTDTEAFF	13	TRBJ1-1	NA	TRBV5-1	NA
TGTGCCAGCAGCCTAGACAGGGTCGGCAATCAGCCCCAGCATTTT	CASSLDRVGNQPQHF	15	TRBJ1-5	few	TRBV4-2	TRBD1
TGTGCCAGTATTCGAGGGCTCGGAACTGAAGCTTTCTTT	CASIRGLGTEAFF	13	TRBJ1-1	NA	TRBV19	NA
TGTGCCAGCCGGGACAGAGTGAACACTGAAGCTTTCTTT	CASRDRVNTEAFF	13	TRBJ1-1	NA	TRBV7-9	TRBD1
TGCGCCAGCAGCCAGGGGGGGCCTAGCAAATACTACGAGCAGTACTTC	CASSQGGPSKYYEQYF	16	TRBJ2-7	few	TRBV4-1	NA
TGTGCCAGCAGTGAAGGAGAGGGCAGGGTTTTGACAGATACGCAGTATTTT	CASSEGEGRVLTDTQYF	17	TRBJ2-3	NA	TRBV2	NA
TGTGCCAGCAGCTTAGGGACCGACCGCGAGCAGTTCTTC	CASSLGTDREQFF	13	TRBJ2-1	NA	TRBV7-2	NA
TGCGCCAGCAGCTGGACCCCTTCCGGGAGCTCCTACAATGAGCAGTTCTTC	CASSWTPSGSSYNEQFF	17	TRBJ2-1	few	TRBV5-1	NA
TGTGCCAGCAGTTCTCTAGGGACAGGGGAGGAAAAACTGTTTTTT	CASSSLGTGEEKLFF	15	TRBJ1-4	NA	TRBV6-5	TRBD1
TGCAGCGTTGAAAGCTTTGGGAGGGACGAGCAGTACTTC	CSVESFGRDEQYF	13	TRBJ2-7	few	TRBV29-1	TRBD2
TGTGCCAGTTCCCGGGACAGGGGAGGAGAGACCCAGTACTTC	CASSRDRGGETQYF	14	TRBJ2-5	NA	TRBV19	TRBD1
TGTGCCAGTAGTAGGACAGGGGGTCAGCCCCAGCATTTT	CASSRTGGQPQHF	13	TRBJ1-5	many	TRBV19	TRBD1
TGTGCCAGCAGCGTATTTGACAGGGGGGGCACAGATACGCAGTATTTT	CASSVFDRGGTDTQYF	16	TRBJ2-3	NA	TRBV9	TRBD1
TGTGCCAGCAGCTTAGACCACGGAGTATTAAGCTCCTACAATGAGCAGTTCTTC	CASSLDHGVLSSYNEQFF	18	TRBJ2-1	NA	TRBV7-2	NA
TGTGCCAGCACCGACAGGGTAGTAAGGGATACGCAGTATTTT	CASTDRVVRDTQYF	14	TRBJ2-3	NA	TRBV5-5	TRBD1
TGCGCCAGCAGCCTCCTGCCCAGTTTGGCGGCGGAGACCCAGTACTTC	CASSLLPSLAAETQYF	16	TRBJ2-5	few	TRBV4-1	NA
TGTGCCAGCAGTGATCACACAGGGAAGGATGAGCAGTTCTTC	CASSDHTGKDEQFF	14	TRBJ2-1	NA	TRBV25-1	NA
TGTGCCAGCGGACACGCAGGGAGACGGACTGAAGCTTTCTTT	CASGHAGRRTEAFF	14	TRBJ1-1	few	TRBV5-4	NA
TGTGCCAGCAGCAAAGGAGTCAGACTTAATGAAAAACTGTTTTTT	CASSKGVRLNEKLFF	15	TRBJ1-4	few	TRBV21-1	NA
TGCGCCAGCAGTGGCCAGTCAAATAATTCACCCCTCCACTTT	CASSGQSNNSPLHF	14	TRBJ1-6	few	TRBV10-1	NA
TGTGCCAGCAGCCCGACGACTAGCGGGAGGAGGACAGATACGCAGTATTTT	CASSPTTSGRRTDTQYF	17	TRBJ2-3	few	TRBV7-9	TRBD2
TGCGCCAGCAGCTTGGTTGGCAGCACAGATACGCAGTATTTT	CASSLVGSTDTQYF	14	TRBJ2-3	NA	TRBV5-1	NA
TGTGCCAGCAGTTTTACCAGGGGCTCCAATGGCTACACCTTC	CASSFTRGSNGYTF	14	TRBJ1-2	NA	TRBV27	NA
TGTGCCGGTCAGCGGGACCCCGCGAACACCGGGGAGCTGTTTTTT	CAGQRDPANTGELFF	15	TRBJ2-2	NA	TRBV7-2	TRBD2
TGCGCCAGCAGCTCCCCTCCTCATTACCCCTCCTACAATGAGCAGTTCTTC	CASSSPPHYPSYNEQFF	17	TRBJ2-1	NA	TRBV5-1	NA
TGTGCCAGCAGCCAGGGTAGCGGGGGGGCCTACAATGAGCAGTTCTTC	CASSQGSGGAYNEQFF	16	TRBJ2-1	few	TRBV14	TRBD2
TGTGCCAGCAGTGACGGACTAGCGGGGCCCAACACCGGGGAGCTGTTTTTT	CASSDGLAGPNTGELFF	17	TRBJ2-2	NA	TRBV2	TRBD2
TGTGCCAGCAGCGACAGTACTAACTATGGCTACACCTTC	CASSDSTNYGYTF	13	TRBJ1-2	NA	TRBV7-9	NA
TGTGCCAGCAGCCCCAGACAGGGAAGGCGCAATGAGCAGTTCTTC	CASSPRQGRRNEQFF	15	TRBJ2-1	few	TRBV7-9	TRBD1
TGTGCCAGCACCCGGGACAGGGCGAATGAGCAGTTCTTC	CASTRDRANEQFF	13	TRBJ2-1	NA	TRBV5-4	TRBD1
TGCGCCAGCAGCCGTTCGGGACAGGGGTCATTAATCAAGAATGAAAAACTGTTTTTT	CASSRSGQGSLIKNEKLFF	19	TRBJ1-4	few	TRBV4-1	TRBD1
TGTGCCAGCAGCTTCTCTGGGGCCAACGTCCTGACTTTC	CASSFSGANVLTF	13	TRBJ2-6	NA	TRBV7-3	NA
TGCGCCAGCAGCTTGGTTGCGGGAGGGAGTTACAATGAGCAGTTCTTC	CASSLVAGGSYNEQFF	16	TRBJ2-1	few	TRBV5-1	TRBD2
TGTGCCAGCAGCTTGTTAACAAGGATTCGGGGGAACACTGAAGCTTTCTTT	CASSLLTRIRGNTEAFF	17	TRBJ1-1	few	TRBV5-6	NA
TGCAGCGTTGTGAGACAGGGAGATCATGGCTACACCTTC	CSVVRQGDHGYTF	13	TRBJ1-2	few	TRBV29-1	TRBD1
TGTGCCAGCAGTAAAGGGACAGCTACCTACGAGCAGTACTTC	CASSKGTATYEQYF	14	TRBJ2-7	few	TRBV6-6	TRBD1
TGCGCCAGCACCACCATGGACAGATACTCCTACGAGCAGTACTTC	CASTTMDRYSYEQYF	15	TRBJ2-7	few	TRBV23-1	NA
TGTGCCACCAGCGCCTCCGGGGTTCACCCATCCCACTTC	CATSASGVHPSHF	13	TRBJ1-2	NA	TRBV15	NA
TGTGCCACCAGCGATACAGTGTTTCCTGAAAAACTGTTTTTT	CATSDTVFPEKLFF	14	TRBJ1-4	NA	TRBV15	NA
TGTGCCAGCAGGCCCCCCGGGGGGTGGTATGAGCAGTTCTTC	CASRPPGGWYEQFF	14	TRBJ2-1	NA	TRBV27	TRBD2